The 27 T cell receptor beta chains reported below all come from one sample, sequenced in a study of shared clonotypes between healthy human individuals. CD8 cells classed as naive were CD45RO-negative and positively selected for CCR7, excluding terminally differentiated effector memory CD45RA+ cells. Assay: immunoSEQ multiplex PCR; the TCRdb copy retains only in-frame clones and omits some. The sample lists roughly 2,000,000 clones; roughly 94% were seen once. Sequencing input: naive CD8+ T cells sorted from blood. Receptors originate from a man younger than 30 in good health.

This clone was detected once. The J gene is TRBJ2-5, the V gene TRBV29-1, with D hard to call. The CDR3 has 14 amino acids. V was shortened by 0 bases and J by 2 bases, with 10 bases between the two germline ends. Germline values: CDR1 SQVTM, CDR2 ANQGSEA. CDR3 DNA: TGCAGCGTTGAAGATCGGCCAATTCAAGAGACCCAGTACTTC. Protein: CSVEDRPIQETQYF. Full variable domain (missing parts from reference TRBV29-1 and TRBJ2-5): SAVISQKPSRDICQRGTSLTIQCQVDSQVTMMFWYRQQPGQSLTLIATANQGSEATYESGFVIDKFPISRPNLTFSTLTVSNMSPEDSSIYLCSVEDRPIQETQYFGPGTRLLVL.

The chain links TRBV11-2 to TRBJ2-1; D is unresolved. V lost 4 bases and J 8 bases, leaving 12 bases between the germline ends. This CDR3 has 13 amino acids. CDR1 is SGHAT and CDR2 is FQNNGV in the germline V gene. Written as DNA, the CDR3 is TGTGCCAGCAGCTCTTCAGACGTGGATGAGCAGTTCTTC. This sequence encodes CASSSSDVDEQFF. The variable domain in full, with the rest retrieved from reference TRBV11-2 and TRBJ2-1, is EAGVAQSPRYKIIEKRQSVAFWCNPISGHATLYWYQQILGQGPKLLIQFQNNGVVDDSQLPKDRFSAERLKGVDSTLKIQPAKLEDSAVYLCASSSSDVDEQFFGPGTRLTVL.

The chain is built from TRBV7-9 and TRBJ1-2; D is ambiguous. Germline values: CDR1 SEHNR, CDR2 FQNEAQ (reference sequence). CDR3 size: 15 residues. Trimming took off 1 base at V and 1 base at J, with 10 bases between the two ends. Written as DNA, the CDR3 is TGTGCCAGCAGCTTAGTGGGCAGTCTTAACTATGGCTACACCTTC. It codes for CASSLVGSLNYGYTF.

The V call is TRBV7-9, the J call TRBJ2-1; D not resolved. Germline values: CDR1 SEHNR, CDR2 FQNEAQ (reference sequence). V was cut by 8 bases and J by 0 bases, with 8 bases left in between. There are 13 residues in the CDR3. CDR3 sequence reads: CASGTSSYNEQFF. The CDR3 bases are TGTGCCAGCGGCACGAGCTCCTACAATGAGCAGTTCTTC.

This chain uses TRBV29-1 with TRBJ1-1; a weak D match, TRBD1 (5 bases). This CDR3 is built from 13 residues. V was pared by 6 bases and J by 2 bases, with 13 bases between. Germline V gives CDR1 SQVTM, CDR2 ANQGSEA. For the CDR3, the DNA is TGCAGCGTCACCGCGGGGGGTAACACTGAAGCTTTCTTT. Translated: CSVTAGGNTEAFF.

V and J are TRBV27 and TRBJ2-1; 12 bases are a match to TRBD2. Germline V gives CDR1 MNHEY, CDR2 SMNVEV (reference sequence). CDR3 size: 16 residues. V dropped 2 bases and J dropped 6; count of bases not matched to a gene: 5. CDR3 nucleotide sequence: TGTGCCAGCAGTTTAGTTTCGACTAGCGGGGGCAATGAGCAGTTCTTC. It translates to CASSLVSTSGGNEQFF.

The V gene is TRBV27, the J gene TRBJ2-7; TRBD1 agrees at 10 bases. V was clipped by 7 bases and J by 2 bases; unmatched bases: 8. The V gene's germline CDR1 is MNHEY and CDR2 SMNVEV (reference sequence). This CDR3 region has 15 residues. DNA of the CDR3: TGTGCCAGCACCTCAGTGGGGACAGGGGCCTACGAGCAGTACTTC. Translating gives CASTSVGTGAYEQYF.

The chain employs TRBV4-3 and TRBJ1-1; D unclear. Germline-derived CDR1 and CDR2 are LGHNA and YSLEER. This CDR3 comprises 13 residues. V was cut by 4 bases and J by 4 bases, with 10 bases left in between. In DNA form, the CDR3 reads TGCGCCAGCAGCCCTTTGTCGGGCACTGAAGCTTTCTTT. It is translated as CASSPLSGTEAFF.

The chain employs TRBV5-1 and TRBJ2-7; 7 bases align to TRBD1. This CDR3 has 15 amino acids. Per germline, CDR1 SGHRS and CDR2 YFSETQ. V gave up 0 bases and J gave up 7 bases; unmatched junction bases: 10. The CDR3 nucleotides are TGCGCCAGCAGCTTGGAAGTAGGGGGCTTACGGGAGCAGTACTTC. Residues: CASSLEVGGLREQYF.

CDR3 region: CAALVGRGGRTGELFF. CDR3 nucleotides: TGTGCCGCCCTAGTTGGGCGGGGGGGCCGGACCGGGGAGCTGTTTTTT. The V and J genes are TRBV2 and TRBJ2-2; 9 nucleotides agree with TRBD2. The CDR3 is made up of 16 amino acids. Per germline, CDR1 SNHLY and CDR2 FYNNEI. Trimming cost V 11 bases and J 5 bases; bases outside gene matches: 15.

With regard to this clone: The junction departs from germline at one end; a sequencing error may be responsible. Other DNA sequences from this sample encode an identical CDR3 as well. The CDR3 here is CASSPSTGSYEQYF. CDR3 bases: TGTGCCAGCAGTCCCTCGACAGGTTCCTATGAGCAGTACTTC. The gene calls are TRBV6-5 and TRBJ2-7; weak D call: TRBD1 (6 bases). This CDR3 is 14 amino acids long. Germline assignment: CDR1 MNHEY and CDR2 SVGAGI.

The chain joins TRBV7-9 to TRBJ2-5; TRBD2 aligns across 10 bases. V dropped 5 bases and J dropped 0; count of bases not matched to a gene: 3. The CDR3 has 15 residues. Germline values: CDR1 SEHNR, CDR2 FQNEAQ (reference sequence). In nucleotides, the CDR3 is TGTGCCAGCAGCCCGACTAGCGGGTACCAAGAGACCCAGTACTTC. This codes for CASSPTSGYQETQYF.

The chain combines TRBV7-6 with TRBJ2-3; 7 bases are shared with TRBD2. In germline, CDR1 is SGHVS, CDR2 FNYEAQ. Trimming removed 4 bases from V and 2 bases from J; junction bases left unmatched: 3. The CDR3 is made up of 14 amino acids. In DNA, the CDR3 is TGTGCCAGCAGCTCCGCGGGAGTCACAGATACGCAGTATTTT. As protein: CASSSAGVTDTQYF.

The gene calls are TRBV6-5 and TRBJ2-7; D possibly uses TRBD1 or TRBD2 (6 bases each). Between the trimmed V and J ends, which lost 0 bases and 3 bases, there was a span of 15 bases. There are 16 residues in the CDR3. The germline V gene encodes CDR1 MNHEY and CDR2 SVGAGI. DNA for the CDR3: TGTGCCAGCAGTTACTCGGGGGCGGGACTCCTCTACGAGCAGTACTTC. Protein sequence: CASSYSGAGLLYEQYF.

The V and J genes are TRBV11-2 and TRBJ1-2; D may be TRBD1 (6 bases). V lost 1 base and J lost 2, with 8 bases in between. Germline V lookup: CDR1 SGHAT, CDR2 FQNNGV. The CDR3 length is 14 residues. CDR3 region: CASSLGGPNYGYTF. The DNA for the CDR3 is TGTGCCAGCAGCTTAGGGGGGCCAAACTATGGCTACACCTTC.

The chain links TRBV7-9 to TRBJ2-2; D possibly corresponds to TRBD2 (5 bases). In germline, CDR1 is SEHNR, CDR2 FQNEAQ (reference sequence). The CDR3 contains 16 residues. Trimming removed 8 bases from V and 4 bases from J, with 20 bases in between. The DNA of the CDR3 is TGTGCCAGCGCCCCCCCTACTCTAGGGAGCACCGGGGAGCTGTTTTTT. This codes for CASAPPTLGSTGELFF.

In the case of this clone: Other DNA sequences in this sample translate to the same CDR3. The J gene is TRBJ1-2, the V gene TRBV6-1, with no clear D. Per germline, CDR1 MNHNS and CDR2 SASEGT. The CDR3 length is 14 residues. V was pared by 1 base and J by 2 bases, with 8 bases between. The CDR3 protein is CASSEGTVNYGYTF. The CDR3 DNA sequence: TGTGCCAGCAGTGAAGGGACCGTGAACTATGGCTACACCTTC.

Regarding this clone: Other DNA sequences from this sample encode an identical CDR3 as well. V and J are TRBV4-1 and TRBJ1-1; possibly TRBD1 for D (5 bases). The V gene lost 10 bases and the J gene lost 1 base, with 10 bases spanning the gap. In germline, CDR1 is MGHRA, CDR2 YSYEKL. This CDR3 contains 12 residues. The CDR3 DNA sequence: TGCGCCACGCGTCAGGGGAACACTGAAGCTTTCTTT. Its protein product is CATRQGNTEAFF.

The CDR3 loop is CASSHSAGGNQPQHF. The CDR3 nucleotides read TGCGCCAGCAGCCATTCGGCCGGGGGGAATCAGCCCCAGCATTTT. The V call is TRBV4-1, the J call TRBJ1-5; D possibly corresponds to TRBD1 (5 bases). The V gene's germline CDR1 is MGHRA and CDR2 YSYEKL. Trimming shortened V by 3 bases and J by 4 bases, and 13 bases separated the two germline ends. This CDR3 region has 15 residues.

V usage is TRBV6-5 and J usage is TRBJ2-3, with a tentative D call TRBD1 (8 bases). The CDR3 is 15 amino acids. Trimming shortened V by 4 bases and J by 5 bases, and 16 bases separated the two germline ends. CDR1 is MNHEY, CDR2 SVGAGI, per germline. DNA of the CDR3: TGTGCCAGCAGTTTACAGGGGGGGCGGGGAGATACGCAGTATTTT. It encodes CASSLQGGRGDTQYF.

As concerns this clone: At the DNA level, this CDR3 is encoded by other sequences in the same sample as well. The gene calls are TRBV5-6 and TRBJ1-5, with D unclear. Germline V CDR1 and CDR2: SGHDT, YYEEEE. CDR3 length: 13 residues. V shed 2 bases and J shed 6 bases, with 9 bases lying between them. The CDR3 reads CASSFGVGQPQHF. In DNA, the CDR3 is TGTGCCAGCAGCTTCGGGGTAGGTCAGCCCCAGCATTTT.

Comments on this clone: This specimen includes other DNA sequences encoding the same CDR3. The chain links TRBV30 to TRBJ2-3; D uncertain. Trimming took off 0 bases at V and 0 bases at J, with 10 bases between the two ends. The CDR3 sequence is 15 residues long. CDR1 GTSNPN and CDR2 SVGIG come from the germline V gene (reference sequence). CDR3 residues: CAWSVGSASTDTQYF. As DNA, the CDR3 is TGTGCCTGGAGTGTAGGGTCTGCTAGCACAGATACGCAGTATTTT. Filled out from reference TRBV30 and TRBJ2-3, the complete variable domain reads SQTIHQWPATLVQPVGSPLSLECTVEGTSNPNLYWYRQAAGRGLQLLFYSVGIGQISSEVPQNLSASRPQDRQFILSSKKLLLSDSGFYLCAWSVGSASTDTQYFGPGTRLTVL.

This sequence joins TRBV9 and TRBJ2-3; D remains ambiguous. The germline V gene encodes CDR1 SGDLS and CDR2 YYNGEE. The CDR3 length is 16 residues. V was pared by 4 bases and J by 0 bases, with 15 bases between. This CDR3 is CASSPDQTYSTDTQYF. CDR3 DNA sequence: TGTGCCAGCAGCCCGGATCAGACTTACAGCACAGATACGCAGTATTTT.

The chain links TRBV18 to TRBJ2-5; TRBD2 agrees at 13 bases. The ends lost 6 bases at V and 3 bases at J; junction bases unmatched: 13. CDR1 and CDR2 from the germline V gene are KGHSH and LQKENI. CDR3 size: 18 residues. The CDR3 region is CASSRTSGGAYVEETQYF. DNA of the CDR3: TGTGCCAGCTCCCGGACTAGCGGGGGCGCCTACGTCGAAGAGACCCAGTACTTC. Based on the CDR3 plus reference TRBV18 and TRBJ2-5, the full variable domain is NAGVMQNPRHLVRRRGQEARLRCSPMKGHSHVYWYRQLPEEGLKFMVYLQKENIIDESGMPKERFSAEFPKEGPSILRIQQVVRGDSAAYFCASSRTSGGAYVEETQYFGPGTRLLVL.

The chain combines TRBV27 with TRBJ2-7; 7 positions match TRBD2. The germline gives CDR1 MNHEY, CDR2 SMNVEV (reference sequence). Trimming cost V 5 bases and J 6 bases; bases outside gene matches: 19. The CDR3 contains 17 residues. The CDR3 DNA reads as TGTGCCAGCAGTCAAATGAAAGTGAGCGGGGAGGTTCTCGAGCAGTACTTC. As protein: CASSQMKVSGEVLEQYF.

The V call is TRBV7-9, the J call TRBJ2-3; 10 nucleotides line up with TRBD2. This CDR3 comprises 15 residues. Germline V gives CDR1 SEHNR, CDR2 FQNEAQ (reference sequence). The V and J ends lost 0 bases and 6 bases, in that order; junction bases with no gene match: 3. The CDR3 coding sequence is TGTGCCAGCAGCTTAGCGAGCGGGGGGGAGGATACGCAGTATTTT. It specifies CASSLASGGEDTQYF.

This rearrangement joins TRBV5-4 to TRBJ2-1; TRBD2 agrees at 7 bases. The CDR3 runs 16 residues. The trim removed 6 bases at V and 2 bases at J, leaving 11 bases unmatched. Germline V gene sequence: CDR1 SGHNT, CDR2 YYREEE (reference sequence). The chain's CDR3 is CASTHLSGGPYNEQFF. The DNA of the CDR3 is TGTGCCAGCACCCATCTCTCGGGGGGTCCCTACAATGAGCAGTTCTTC.